This T cell receptor (beta chain) was captured in a study of control samples from healthy donors and cancer patients. Germline values: CDR1 MDHEN, CDR2 SYDVKM. This CDR3 comprises 15 residues. Trimming shortened V by 5 bases and J by 11 bases, and 22 bases separated the two germline ends. Method: immunoSEQ multiplex PCR; TCRdb's copy keeps in-frame clones and lacks some. The sample consists of over 150,000 clones, approximately 94% of them appearing once. The V gene is TRBV28, the J gene TRBJ1-5; D is possibly TRBD1 (5 bases). The specimen was PBMCs. This clonotype was obtained from a man between 60 and 75 years old with colorectal cancer. CDR3 in DNA: TGTGCCAGCAGTCCTCCAACCGGGACGGGGAGGACCCAGCATTTT. It encodes CASSPPTGTGRTQHF.